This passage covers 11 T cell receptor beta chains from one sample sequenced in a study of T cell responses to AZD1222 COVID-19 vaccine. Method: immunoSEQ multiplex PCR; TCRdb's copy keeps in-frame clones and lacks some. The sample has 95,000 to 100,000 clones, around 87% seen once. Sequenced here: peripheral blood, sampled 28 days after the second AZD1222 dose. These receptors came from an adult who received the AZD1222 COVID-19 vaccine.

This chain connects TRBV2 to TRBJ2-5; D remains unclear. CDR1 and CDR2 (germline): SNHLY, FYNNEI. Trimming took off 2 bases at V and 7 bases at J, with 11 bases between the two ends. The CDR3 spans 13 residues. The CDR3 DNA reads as TGTGCCAGCAGTGAATCCCAAGGTGTGACCCAGTACTTC. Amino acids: CASSESQGVTQYF.

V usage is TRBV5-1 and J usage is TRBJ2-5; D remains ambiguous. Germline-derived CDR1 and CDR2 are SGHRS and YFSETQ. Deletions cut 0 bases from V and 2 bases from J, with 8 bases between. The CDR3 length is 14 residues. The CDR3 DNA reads TGCGCCAGCAGCTTGGACCCAGGTCAAGAGACCCAGTACTTC. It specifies CASSLDPGQETQYF.

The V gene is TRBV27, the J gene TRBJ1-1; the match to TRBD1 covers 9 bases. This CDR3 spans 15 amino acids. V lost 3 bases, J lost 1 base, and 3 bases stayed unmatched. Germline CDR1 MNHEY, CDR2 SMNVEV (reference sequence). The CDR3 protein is CASSFRTGANTEAFF. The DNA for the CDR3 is TGTGCCAGCAGTTTCCGGACAGGGGCGAACACTGAAGCTTTCTTT.

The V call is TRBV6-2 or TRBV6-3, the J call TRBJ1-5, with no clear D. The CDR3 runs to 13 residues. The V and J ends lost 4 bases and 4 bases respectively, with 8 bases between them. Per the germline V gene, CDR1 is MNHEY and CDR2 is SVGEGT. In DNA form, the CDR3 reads TGTGCCAGCAGTTTTCTACAGAATCAGCCCCAGCATTTT. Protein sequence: CASSFLQNQPQHF.

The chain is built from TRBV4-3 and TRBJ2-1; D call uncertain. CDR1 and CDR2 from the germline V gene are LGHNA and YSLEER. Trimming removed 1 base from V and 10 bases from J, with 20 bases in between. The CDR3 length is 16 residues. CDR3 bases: TGCGCCAGCAGCCAAGGGCCCGGGCTCCGAAACGAGGAGCAGTTCTTC. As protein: CASSQGPGLRNEEQFF.

In DNA, the CDR3 is TGTGCCATCAGTGGACAGGGGGGCGATGGCTACACCTTC. Protein: CAISGQGGDGYTF. The rearrangement uses TRBV10-3 and TRBJ1-2; 9 bases fit TRBD1. The junction had 3 bases not matched to a gene; V was cut back by 4 bases and J by 6 bases. CDR1 and CDR2 (germline): ENHRY, SYGVKD. The CDR3 has 13 residues.

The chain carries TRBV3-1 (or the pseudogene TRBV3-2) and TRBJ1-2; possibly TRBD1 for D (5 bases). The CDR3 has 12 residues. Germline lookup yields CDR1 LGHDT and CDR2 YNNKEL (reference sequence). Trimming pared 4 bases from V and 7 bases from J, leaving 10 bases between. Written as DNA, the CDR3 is TGTGCCAGCAGCCGGGACGCAAGTGGCTACACCTTC. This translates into CASSRDASGYTF.

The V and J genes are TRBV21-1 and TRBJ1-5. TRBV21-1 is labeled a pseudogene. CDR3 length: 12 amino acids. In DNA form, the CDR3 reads TGTGCCGCCCCCCCTAGCAATCAGCCCCAGCATTTT. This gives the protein CAAPPSNQPQHF.

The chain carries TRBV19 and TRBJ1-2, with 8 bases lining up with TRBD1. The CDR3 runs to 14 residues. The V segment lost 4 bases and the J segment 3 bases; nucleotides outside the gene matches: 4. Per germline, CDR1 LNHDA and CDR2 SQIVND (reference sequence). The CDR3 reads CASSRDRWDYGYTF. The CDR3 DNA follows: TGTGCCAGTAGTAGGGACAGGTGGGACTATGGCTACACCTTC.

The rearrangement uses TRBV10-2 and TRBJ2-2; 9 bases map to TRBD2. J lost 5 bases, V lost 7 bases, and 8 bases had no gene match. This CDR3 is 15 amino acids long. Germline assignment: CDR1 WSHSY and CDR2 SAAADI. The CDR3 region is CASTFGTSRTGELFF. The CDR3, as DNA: TGCGCCAGCACGTTCGGGACTAGCCGGACCGGGGAGCTGTTTTTT.

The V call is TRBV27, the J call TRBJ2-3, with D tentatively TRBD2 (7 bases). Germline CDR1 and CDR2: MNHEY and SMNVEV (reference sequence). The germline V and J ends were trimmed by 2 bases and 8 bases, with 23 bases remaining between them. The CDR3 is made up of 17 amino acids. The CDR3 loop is CASSLPRGATVLTTQYF. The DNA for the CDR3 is TGTGCCAGCAGTTTACCCCGGGGGGCGACAGTCCTAACTACGCAGTATTTT.